This T cell receptor beta chain is from a study of blood T cell repertoires in COVID-19. Turning to the study itself: Some COVID-19 samples were acute and others convalescent; all came from the United States, Italy and Spain. The cDNA or gDNA used as material had been derived from T cells, B-cell-depleted T cells, or PBMCs.

Assignment of participants to cohorts was predicated upon participant-reported clinical history. Germline V CDR1 and CDR2: SNHLY, FYNNEI. CDR3 length equals 16 residues. J was trimmed by 2 bases and V by 4 bases; bases with no gene match: 7. Authors' methods: Reference gene primer amplification gave nucleated cell count estimates. The protocol was immunoSEQ multiplex PCR, while the TCRdb copy is restricted to in-frame clones and leaves out a portion. D and trimming come from the DNA, and the V and J calls and clone size come from that table. The sample includes roughly 240,000 clones, roughly 87% of them seen just once.

This chain joins TRBV2 and TRBJ2-5; 10 nucleotides line up with TRBD2. The clonotype comes from a woman in her twenties or thirties with acute COVID-19. Sequencing used PBMCs or T cells enriched from blood (not recorded which). The CDR3: CASSVAPAGGQETQYF. The CDR3 bases are TGTGCCAGCAGTGTCGCCCCAGCGGGGGGGCAAGAGACCCAGTACTTC.